What follows are 29 T cell receptor beta chains derived from one specimen sequenced in a study of shared clonotypes between healthy human individuals. TCRdb's table, derived via immunoSEQ multiplex PCR, lists solely in-frame clones and lacks some. The sample consists of around 1,900,000 clones, 93% of them appearing once. Terminally differentiated effector memory CD45RA+ cells were excluded from the naive CD8 cells, which were CD45RO-negative and positively selected for CCR7. The sequenced sample was naive CD8+ T cells from PBMCs. These receptors came from a man aged 18-30 years in good health. Some clones in this sample may be carry-over from other donors' samples.

The V gene is TRBV27, the J gene TRBJ1-6; the D gene is possibly TRBD1 (6 bases). The ends were cut back, 2 bases at V and 7 bases at J, with 12 bases in the middle. The germline V gene encodes CDR1 MNHEY and CDR2 SMNVEV (reference sequence). There are 15 residues in the CDR3. The CDR3 DNA reads TGTGCCAGCAGTTTACTGGACAGCTTGAATTCACCCCTCCACTTT. Amino acids: CASSLLDSLNSPLHF.

This clone was seen just once. V usage is TRBV6-6 and J usage is TRBJ1-1; 7 bases line up with TRBD1. This CDR3 has 12 residues. The junction had 8 bases not matched to a gene; V was cut back by 6 bases and J by 10 bases. CDR1 MNHNY and CDR2 SVGAGI come from the germline V gene (reference sequence). Here the CDR3 reads CASRPDRVRAFF. The DNA of the CDR3 is TGTGCCAGCAGACCCGACAGGGTCCGAGCTTTCTTT.

The genes are TRBV27 and TRBJ2-5; D unresolved. The DNA end lines up better with TRBJ2-7; the J call may be wrong. This CDR3 is built from 10 residues. CDR1 MNHEY and CDR2 SMNVEV come from the germline V gene (reference sequence). Here the CDR3 reads CASSLYEQYF. The DNA of the CDR3 is TGTGCCAGCAGCCTATACGAGCAGTACTTC.

The J gene is TRBJ2-4, the V gene TRBV28, with D perhaps assigned TRBD1 or TRBD2 (5 bases each). This CDR3 region has 17 residues. Trimming stripped 6 bases from V and 5 bases from J, with 23 bases between. Per germline, CDR1 MDHEN and CDR2 SYDVKM. CDR3 coding DNA: TGTGCCAGCAGCTTACCGTACAGACAGTTGAGGGAAAACATTCAGTACTTC. Protein sequence: CASSLPYRQLRENIQYF. The full variable domain, in which reference TRBV28 and TRBJ2-4 provide the parts outside the CDR3, is DVKVTQSSRYLVKRTGEKVFLECVQDMDHENMFWYRQDPGLGLRLIYFSYDVKMKEKGDIPEGYSVSREKKERFSLILESASTNQTSMYLCASSLPYRQLRENIQYFGAGTRLSVL.

A single count supports this clone. It is unclear where the CDR3 begins or ends on the DNA, so no DNA is shown, and the CDR3 is as TCRdb lists it. The chain carries TRBV28 and TRBJ1-4; the table calls TRBD1, which could not be checked here. Counting both end residues, the CDR3 totals 14 amino acids. Germline V gene data show CDR1 as MDHEN and CDR2 as SYDVKM. The CDR3 region is CASSLWATGAPGFF.

The chain uses TRBV4-3 and TRBJ2-1; TRBD2 agrees at 8 bases. V was clipped by 0 bases and J by 1 base; unmatched bases: 8. The CDR3 is made up of 18 amino acids. Germline V gene lookup returns CDR1 LGHNA and CDR2 YSLEER. The CDR3 nucleotides are TGCGCCAGCAGCCAAGATGTCCCTGGCGGGAGGTCCTACAATGAGCAGTTCTTC. Translating it yields CASSQDVPGGRSYNEQFF.

The chain is built from TRBV10-3 and TRBJ1-3; the D is unclear. The V gene's germline CDR1 is ENHRY and CDR2 SYGVKD. Trimming left V 0 bases short and J 1 base short, with 7 bases between. The CDR3 has 15 residues. CDR3 region: CAISESEGSGNTIYF. Here the CDR3 DNA reads TGTGCCATCAGTGAGTCGGAGGGATCTGGAAACACCATATATTTT.

This chain connects TRBV13 to TRBJ2-2, with 7 bases identical to TRBD2. The CDR3 runs to 16 residues. The V segment lost 6 bases and the J segment 4 bases; nucleotides outside the gene matches: 11. CDR1 and CDR2 from the germline V gene are PRHDT and FYEKMQ (reference sequence). The CDR3 loop is CASRLLSAGATGELFF. The CDR3 DNA reads as TGTGCCAGCAGACTACTGTCGGCGGGAGCCACCGGGGAGCTGTTTTTT.

The chain uses TRBV5-4 and TRBJ1-1; D not resolved. Deletions cut 4 bases from V and 6 bases from J, with 13 bases between. The CDR3 runs to 13 residues. CDR1 and CDR2 from the germline V gene are SGHNT and YYREEE (reference sequence). CDR3 sequence: CASSPLGGSEAFF. CDR3 sequence (DNA): TGTGCCAGCAGCCCCCTTGGAGGGTCTGAAGCTTTCTTT.

The CDR3 DNA sequence: TGTGCCAGCAGTGAAGTTACTAGCGGCACCTACGAGCAGTACTTC. Protein sequence: CASSEVTSGTYEQYF. The J gene is TRBJ2-7, the V gene TRBV2, with 8 bases that match TRBD2. The CDR3 totals 15 residues. Unmatched junction bases numbered 4, after V lost 1 base and J lost 2 bases. From germline, CDR1 is SNHLY and CDR2 FYNNEI.

This chain connects TRBV27 to TRBJ1-2; D is undetermined. V was shortened by 5 bases and J by 4 bases, with 11 bases between the two germline ends. Germline assignment: CDR1 MNHEY and CDR2 SMNVEV (reference sequence). The CDR3 sequence is 13 residues long. CDR3 in DNA: TGTGCCAGCAGTCAAACAAGGGCCTATGGCTACACCTTC. Its translation: CASSQTRAYGYTF.

The rearrangement joins TRBV7-2 to TRBJ1-1; D is possibly TRBD1 (5 bases). Deletions cut 5 bases from V and 4 bases from J, with 14 bases between. CDR3 length: 14 residues. Germline V CDR1 and CDR2: SGHTA, FQGNSA. Here the CDR3 DNA reads TGTGCCAGCAGCCCCCGTCTTAGGGGCACTGAAGCTTTCTTT. It yields the protein CASSPRLRGTEAFF.

This clone appeared a single time. This rearrangement joins TRBV27 to TRBJ2-3, with D unclear. Germline CDR1 reads MNHEY; CDR2 reads SMNVEV (reference sequence). This CDR3 region has 13 residues. V was cut by 9 bases and J by 3 bases, with 13 bases left in between. The CDR3 DNA reads as TGTGCCAGTGGGTCCCTGGCGACAGATACGCAGTATTTT. Its translation is CASGSLATDTQYF.

The rearrangement joins TRBV7-9 to TRBJ1-3; the D is unclear. This CDR3 is built from 12 residues. The ends were cut back, 10 bases at V and 3 bases at J, with 10 bases in the middle. CDR1 and CDR2 from the germline V gene are SEHNR and FQNEAQ (reference sequence). The CDR3 nucleotides are TGTGCCACGGGTTTGGGTGGAAACACCATATATTTT. Translating gives CATGLGGNTIYF.

V usage is TRBV29-1 and J usage is TRBJ2-4; D may be TRBD2 (5 bases). The CDR3 runs 13 residues. CDR1 is SQVTM and CDR2 is ANQGSEA in the germline V gene. V lost 3 bases to trimming and J lost 6 bases, with 12 bases between them. The CDR3 sequence is CSVEEGRGNIQYF. CDR3 in DNA: TGCAGCGTTGAGGAAGGGAGAGGAAACATTCAGTACTTC.

The CDR3 region has the DNA TGTGCCAGTAGTAACAGGGAAGTTACTGGCGAGCAGTACTTC. As protein: CASSNREVTGEQYF. The chain joins TRBV19 to TRBJ2-7; a possible D gene is TRBD1 (6 bases). CDR1 LNHDA and CDR2 SQIVND come from the germline V gene (reference sequence). This CDR3 is built from 14 residues. With 4 bases removed from V and 6 bases from J, the gap between germline ends came to 16 bases.

The chain has TRBV28 and TRBJ2-1, with no clear D. Germline V gene data show CDR1 as MDHEN and CDR2 as SYDVKM. CDR3 length equals 13 residues. Trimming took off 3 bases at V and 5 bases at J, with 8 bases between the two ends. CDR3 loop: CASSFSRHNEQFF. CDR3 bases: TGTGCCAGCAGTTTTAGTAGGCACAATGAGCAGTTCTTC.

The chain links TRBV28 to TRBJ2-7; TRBD1 might be the D (6 bases). CDR3 size: 13 residues. CDR1 MDHEN and CDR2 SYDVKM come from the germline V gene. Trimming pared 5 bases from V and 3 bases from J, leaving 11 bases between. The CDR3 bases are TGTGCCAGCAGTCGAAACAGGGTCTACGAGCAGTACTTC. Translated, it gives CASSRNRVYEQYF.

As to this clone: At one boundary the junction diverges from the germline segment, which might be a read error. The chain combines TRBV6-6 with TRBJ1-5; D remains ambiguous. This CDR3 has 14 residues. Germline assignment: CDR1 MNHNY and CDR2 SVGAGI (reference sequence). This CDR3 reads CATSYGYSNQPQHF. CDR3 sequence (DNA): TGTGCCACCAGTTATGGGTATAGCAATCAGCCCCAGCATTTT.

CDR3 protein: CASSFRTSGVQETQYF. CDR3 DNA: TGTGCCAGCAGCTTCCGGACTAGCGGAGTACAAGAGACCCAGTACTTC. The V call is TRBV13, the J call TRBJ2-5; TRBD2 agrees at 10 bases. The CDR3 sequence is 16 residues long. CDR1 is PRHDT and CDR2 is FYEKMQ in the germline V gene (reference sequence). The ends lost 3 bases at V and 2 bases at J; junction bases unmatched: 6. Looking up the rest from reference TRBV13 and TRBJ2-5 gives the full variable domain: AAGVIQSPRHLIKEKRETATLKCYPIPRHDTVYWYQQGPGQDPQFLISFYEKMQSDKGSIPDRFSAQQFSDYHSELNMSSLELGDSALYFCASSFRTSGVQETQYFGPGTRLLVL.

J is TRBJ2-1 and V is TRBV7-8; tentatively, D is TRBD2 (5 bases). The V gene's germline CDR1 is SGHVS and CDR2 FQNEAQ. Trimming stripped 3 bases from V and 1 base from J, with 7 bases between. The CDR3 has 14 residues. DNA of the CDR3: TGTGCCAGCAGCTTTACGGGGTCCTACAATGAGCAGTTCTTC. This sequence encodes CASSFTGSYNEQFF.

This chain links TRBV7-9 with TRBJ2-3; D gene uncertain. From germline, CDR1 is SEHNR and CDR2 FQNEAQ (reference sequence). The CDR3 runs 14 residues. Between the trimmed V and J ends, which lost 3 bases and 1 base, there was a span of 8 bases. The CDR3 DNA sequence: TGTGCCAGCAGCTTCCCTCTGGGCACAGATACGCAGTATTTT. Its protein is CASSFPLGTDTQYF.

The chain couples TRBV7-8 to TRBJ2-2, with 9 bases that match TRBD1. The junction had 9 bases not matched to a gene; V was cut back by 5 bases and J by 5 bases. CDR3 length: 16 residues. CDR1 and CDR2 (germline): SGHVS, FQNEAQ. The chain's CDR3 is CASSPMTGGGTGELFF. CDR3 bases: TGTGCCAGCAGCCCCATGACAGGGGGAGGGACCGGGGAGCTGTTTTTT.

The chain carries TRBV9 and TRBJ2-2; 9 bases are shared with TRBD2. CDR3 length: 18 residues. V shed 0 bases and J 7 bases; nucleotides not matched to a gene: 13. Germline V CDR1 and CDR2: SGDLS, YYNGEE. The CDR3 region has the DNA TGTGCCAGCAGCGTAGAAGGTAGCGGGAGTTATCTTAGCGGGGAGCTGTTTTTT. This encodes CASSVEGSGSYLSGELFF.

The chain combines TRBV28 with TRBJ1-2; possible D gene TRBD1, 5 bases. Germline V gene lookup returns CDR1 MDHEN and CDR2 SYDVKM. Trimming took off 8 bases at V and 3 bases at J, with 16 bases between the two ends. The CDR3 consists of 14 residues. DNA of the CDR3: TGTGCCAGCCAGAGCAGGGAGGGGTACTATGGCTACACCTTC. Its translation is CASQSREGYYGYTF.

The CDR3 here is CASSQGVAVPSYEQYF. CDR3 bases: TGTGCCAGCAGCCAAGGGGTAGCGGTTCCCTCCTACGAGCAGTACTTC. The chain uses TRBV14 and TRBJ2-7; D possibly corresponds to TRBD2 (6 bases). Trimming left V 1 base short and J 0 bases short, with 13 bases between. The length of the CDR3 is 16 residues. Germline CDR1 and CDR2: SGHDN and FVKESK.

This sequence joins TRBV5-6 and TRBJ2-1, with a weak D call TRBD1 (6 bases). The V and J ends lost 4 bases and 12 bases respectively, with 17 bases between them. There are 13 residues in the CDR3. Germline values: CDR1 SGHDT, CDR2 YYEEEE. CDR3 nucleotides: TGTGCCAGCAGCCGCAGACCGGGACATGTGCAGTTCTTC. Amino acids: CASSRRPGHVQFF.

Here the CDR3 DNA reads TGTGCCAGCAGTTTCTTCGGGGGGGTACCCTACGAGCAGTACTTC. It encodes CASSFFGGVPYEQYF. The chain combines TRBV27 with TRBJ2-7, with TRBD2 identical over 8 bases. The germline gives CDR1 MNHEY, CDR2 SMNVEV (reference sequence). After removal of 3 bases from V and 2 bases from J, the junction contained 6 bases not matched to a gene. The CDR3 is 15 residues long.

This rearrangement joins TRBV6-5 to TRBJ1-2, with D perhaps TRBD1 (6 bases). Trimming took 6 bases from V and 8 from J, leaving 19 bases between them. Germline CDR1 reads MNHEY; CDR2 reads SVGAGI. This CDR3 is 14 amino acids long. CDR3 region: CASSPRQGFGGYTF. CDR3 nucleotides: TGTGCCAGCAGCCCCCGGCAGGGGTTCGGCGGCTACACCTTC.